This entry describes one T cell receptor beta chain. This sample was taken from a study of blood T cell repertoires in COVID-19. In the study overall: Whether acute or convalescent, the COVID-19 samples came from the United States, Italy and Spain. The analysed material was cDNA or gDNA that came from T cells, B-cell-depleted T cells, or PBMCs.

Seattle researchers signed up patients amid active infection and tracked them longitudinally. As processed by the authors: Reference gene primer amplification gave nucleated cell count estimates. Sequenced by immunoSEQ multiplex PCR; TCRdb stores in-frame clones only, minus some. V and J calls and clone size follow that table, whereas D and trimming were derived from the DNA. The repertoire includes over 70,000 clones, nearly 80% of them detected once, and approximately 6% sits in the top ten. The germline CDR1 and CDR2 sequences are SGHVS and FNYEAQ. Trimming removed 1 base from V and 2 bases from J; junction bases left unmatched: 2. CDR3 length: 15 amino acids.

The sequence was obtained from a man aged 70-80 years with COVID-19, enrolled during active disease. V gene TRBV7-6 combines with J gene TRBJ1-1, with 9 bases aligning to TRBD1. Sequencing input: peripheral blood. The CDR3 is CASSLGGQGNTEAFF. CDR3 nucleotides: TGTGCCAGCAGCTTAGGGGGACAGGGTAACACTGAAGCTTTCTTT.